This record looks at one T cell receptor (beta chain) sequence and its context. Its antigen remains unknown. Primers for the PCR totalled 60 Vbeta and 13 Jbeta. Only in-frame clones appear in the TCRdb table, and some are missing; sequencing was by immunoSEQ multiplex PCR. This sample has roughly 99,000 clones, with 70% to 80% found just once. The data belong to a study of cytomegalovirus exposure and HLA in healthy donors. General study points: An Asian-associated ancestry cluster reportedly showed fewer N-insertions than the roughly 700-donor mean in a later analysis.

Germline V lookup: CDR1 SGHDN, CDR2 FVKESK. J gave up 6 bases and V 4 bases, and 7 bases lay outside the gene matches. The CDR3 length is 15 residues. The chain combines TRBV14 with TRBJ2-2, with TRBD1 matching over 8 bases. The clonotype originates from a male donor in good health and CMV-seropositive. Sequencing was performed on PBMCs. The CDR3 DNA is TGTGCCAGCAGCCCGCAGGGGGCTTGGGCCGGGGAGCTGTTTTTT. The encoded protein is CASSPQGAWAGELFF.